These T cell receptor beta chains were read from a single sample in a study of glioma-infiltrating T cells. Via MiXCR, TCRdb re-called the multiplex PCR reads, giving one row per CDR3 protein. The sample consists of more than 350,000 distinct CDR3 sequences, about two fifths of them appearing once. Sequenced material: glioma tissue, nonneoplastic brain tissue, or PBMCs (not recorded which). These receptors originate from a human donor with low-grade glioma or glioblastoma, undergoing nonglioma brain surgery, or in good health (not recorded which). Both conserved end residues are part of each CDR3. Each record gives: D gene, clone size, J gene, V gene, CDR3 protein, CDR3 DNA. A D gene is named only where the DNA matches it firmly. The size of a clone is reported for some rows only, either as once, few or many, or as a class for expanded clones.

D gene: .; clone size: few; J gene: TRBJ2-2; V gene: TRBV6-1; CDR3 protein: CASRGEGVSGELFF; CDR3 DNA: TGTGCCAGCAGGGGTGAGGGGGTCTCCGGGGAGCTGTTTTTT
D gene: .; clone size: many; J gene: TRBJ2-5; V gene: TRBV7-2; CDR3 protein: CASSSTVYQETQYF; CDR3 DNA: TGTGCCAGCAGCTCGACAGTGTACCAAGAGACCCAGTACTTC
D gene: .; clone size: .; J gene: TRBJ2-1; V gene: TRBV19; CDR3 protein: CASSNHREQFF; CDR3 DNA: TGTGCCAGTAGTAACCACAGGGAGCAGTTCTTC
D gene: TRBD1; clone size: many; J gene: TRBJ2-7; V gene: TRBV6-2/TRBV6-3; CDR3 protein: CASSLNHRTGTSSYEQYF; CDR3 DNA: TGTGCCAGCAGCCTAAACCACCGGACAGGGACGAGCTCCTACGAGCAGTACTTC
D gene: TRBD2; clone size: .; J gene: TRBJ2-7; V gene: TRBV6-2/TRBV6-3; CDR3 protein: CASSWTSREQYF; CDR3 DNA: TGTGCCAGCAGCTGGACTAGCAGAGAGCAGTACTTC
D gene: TRBD2; clone size: few; J gene: TRBJ2-3; V gene: TRBV10-3; CDR3 protein: CAISFGLAGTFGMDTQYF; CDR3 DNA: TGTGCCATCAGTTTCGGACTAGCGGGGACCTTTGGAATGGATACGCAGTATTTT
D gene: .; clone size: few; J gene: TRBJ1-1; V gene: TRBV7-9; CDR3 protein: CASSLVYRGNTEAFF; CDR3 DNA: TGTGCCAGCAGCTTAGTGTATCGGGGGAACACTGAAGCTTTCTTT
D gene: .; clone size: .; J gene: TRBJ1-2; V gene: TRBV4-1; CDR3 protein: CASSPKGPFYGYTF; CDR3 DNA: TGCGCCAGCAGCCCAAAGGGGCCCTTCTATGGCTACACCTTC
D gene: .; clone size: few; J gene: TRBJ1-1; V gene: TRBV7-8; CDR3 protein: CASSLVSEAFF; CDR3 DNA: TGTGCCAGCAGCTTAGTTTCTGAAGCTTTCTTT
D gene: TRBD2; clone size: once; J gene: TRBJ2-5; V gene: TRBV2; CDR3 protein: CASSGLAGNQETQCF; CDR3 DNA: TGTGCCAGCAGTGGACTAGCGGGGAACCAAGAGACCCAGTGCTTC
D gene: .; clone size: many; J gene: TRBJ1-1; V gene: TRBV2; CDR3 protein: CASSKGETRTEAFF; CDR3 DNA: TGTGCCAGCAGCAAGGGGGAAACGAGAACTGAAGCTTTCTTT
D gene: .; clone size: .; J gene: TRBJ2-3; V gene: TRBV4-2; CDR3 protein: CASRQDRRDTQYF; CDR3 DNA: TGTGCCAGCAGGCAAGATCGCCGAGATACGCAGTATTTT
D gene: .; clone size: many; J gene: TRBJ2-5; V gene: TRBV6-1; CDR3 protein: CASSEDTIQETQYF; CDR3 DNA: TGTGCCAGCAGTGAAGACACAATTCAAGAGACCCAGTACTTC
D gene: .; clone size: .; J gene: TRBJ2-5; V gene: TRBV5-4; CDR3 protein: CASSSLMGQETQYF; CDR3 DNA: TGTGCCAGCAGCTCGTTGATGGGCCAAGAGACCCAGTACTTC
D gene: .; clone size: .; J gene: TRBJ2-1; V gene: TRBV18; CDR3 protein: CASSPWDEQFF; CDR3 DNA: TGTGCCAGCTCACCTTGGGATGAGCAGTTCTTC
D gene: TRBD1; clone size: .; J gene: TRBJ1-2; V gene: TRBV2; CDR3 protein: CASRDRAGGYTF; CDR3 DNA: TGTGCCAGCAGGGACAGGGCTGGTGGCTACACCTTC
D gene: .; clone size: .; J gene: TRBJ1-5; V gene: TRBV7-6; CDR3 protein: CASSSPGKPQHF; CDR3 DNA: TGTGCCAGCAGCTCGCCAGGTAAGCCCCAGCATTTT
D gene: .; clone size: few; J gene: TRBJ2-5; V gene: TRBV20-1; CDR3 protein: CSAPEEGVETQYF; CDR3 DNA: TGCAGTGCTCCGGAGGAGGGGGTCGAGACCCAGTACTTC
D gene: .; clone size: .; J gene: TRBJ2-2; V gene: TRBV15; CDR3 protein: CATSRDRRGNTGELFF; CDR3 DNA: TGTGCCACCAGCAGAGATAGACGGGGGAACACCGGGGAGCTGTTTTTT
D gene: .; clone size: many; J gene: TRBJ2-5; V gene: TRBV27; CDR3 protein: CASSLGQRGETQYF; CDR3 DNA: TGTGCCAGCAGTTTAGGGCAGAGGGGAGAGACCCAGTACTTC
D gene: .; clone size: .; J gene: TRBJ2-7; V gene: TRBV7-2; CDR3 protein: CASSLYLSKRSYEQYF; CDR3 DNA: TGTGCCAGCAGCTTATATCTTAGCAAACGCTCCTACGAGCAGTACTTC
D gene: .; clone size: many; J gene: TRBJ2-1; V gene: TRBV7-2; CDR3 protein: CASSSGTFEQFF; CDR3 DNA: TGTGCCAGCAGCTCCGGGACTTTTGAGCAGTTCTTC
D gene: TRBD1; clone size: few; J gene: TRBJ2-7; V gene: TRBV7-6; CDR3 protein: CASSPRQGGDEQYF; CDR3 DNA: TGTGCCAGCAGCCCCCGACAGGGGGGCGACGAGCAGTACTTC
D gene: .; clone size: many; J gene: TRBJ1-1; V gene: TRBV7-9; CDR3 protein: CASGPIGDTEAFF; CDR3 DNA: TGTGCCAGCGGCCCCATTGGGGACACTGAAGCTTTCTTT
D gene: TRBD1; clone size: .; J gene: TRBJ1-1; V gene: TRBV5-1; CDR3 protein: CASSWTGPVRAFF; CDR3 DNA: TGCGCCAGCAGCTGGACAGGCCCGGTGCGAGCTTTCTTT
D gene: TRBD2; clone size: .; J gene: TRBJ2-1; V gene: TRBV28; CDR3 protein: CASSWNAGDEQFF; CDR3 DNA: TGTGCCAGCAGTTGGAATGCGGGGGACGAGCAGTTCTTC
D gene: .; clone size: few; J gene: TRBJ1-2; V gene: TRBV28; CDR3 protein: CASSWGPVNYGYTF; CDR3 DNA: TGTGCCAGCAGTTGGGGGCCTGTAAACTATGGCTACACCTTC
D gene: TRBD2; clone size: many; J gene: TRBJ2-3; V gene: TRBV4-2; CDR3 protein: CASSQTSGRTDTQYF; CDR3 DNA: TGTGCCAGCAGCCAGACTAGCGGGAGAACAGATACGCAGTATTTT
D gene: .; clone size: .; J gene: TRBJ2-3; V gene: TRBV12-5; CDR3 protein: CASGFGGTDTQYF; CDR3 DNA: TGTGCTAGTGGTTTTGGGGGCACAGATACGCAGTATTTT
D gene: .; clone size: .; J gene: TRBJ2-3; V gene: TRBV5-1; CDR3 protein: CASSRDSLAADTQYF; CDR3 DNA: TGCGCCAGCAGCCGGGACTCCCTGGCCGCAGATACGCAGTATTTT
D gene: TRBD2; clone size: many; J gene: TRBJ2-2; V gene: TRBV27; CDR3 protein: CATKTSGNTGELFF; CDR3 DNA: TGTGCCACCAAGACTAGCGGAAATACCGGGGAGCTGTTTTTT
D gene: TRBD1; clone size: .; J gene: TRBJ2-7; V gene: TRBV28; CDR3 protein: CASGTRDRADEQYF; CDR3 DNA: TGTGCCAGCGGCACCCGGGACAGGGCTGACGAGCAGTACTTC